These T cell receptor beta chains were read from a single sample in a study of EBV T-cell therapy then PD-1 blockade in nasopharyngeal carcinoma. For these TCRs, the target antigens are not known. The data were produced by immunoSEQ multiplex PCR, yet TCRdb's version contains in-frame clones alone and is incomplete. The sample holds under 20,000 clones, 84% seen once. The input for sequencing was CD8+ T cells from blood, taken around day 34 from a patient whose treatment included autologous EBV-specific T cells and nivolumab. The source is a man aged 35 to 55 with nasopharyngeal carcinoma. CDR3s include the opening cysteine and the closing phenylalanine or tryptophan. Each record gives: clone size, D gene, V gene, J gene, CDR3 protein, CDR3 DNA. The D gene is left open where the match is weak. Clone size is given for some rows only: seen once, a few or many times, or a class if the clone is expanded.

>few|TRBD1|TRBV6-2/TRBV6-3|TRBJ1-5
CASSGQEQRPQHF
TGTGCCAGCAGTGGACAGGAGCAAAGGCCCCAGCATTTT
>once|.|TRBV2|TRBJ2-7
CASSEAGGPSSYEQYF
TGTGCCAGCAGTGAAGCGGGCGGCCCGAGCTCCTACGAGCAGTACTTC
>.|.|TRBV27|TRBJ2-7
CASSPQVLTYEQYF
TGTGCCAGCAGTCCGCAGGTCCTCACCTACGAGCAGTACTTC
>.|.|TRBV19|TRBJ1-1
CASTTILGQNTEAFF
TGTGCCAGTACCACGATATTGGGGCAGAACACTGAAGCTTTCTTT
>.|.|TRBV19|TRBJ2-7
CASSTTNTGLGEQYF
TGTGCCAGTAGTACCACAAACACAGGGTTGGGCGAGCAGTACTTC
>few|TRBD1|TRBV10-1|TRBJ2-7
CASSENRDRSSYEQYF
TGCGCCAGCAGTGAGAACCGGGACAGGAGCTCCTACGAGCAGTACTTC
>.|.|TRBV6-5|TRBJ2-7
CASSYMGVAYEQYF
TGTGCCAGCAGTTATATGGGGGTCGCCTACGAGCAGTACTTC
>.|TRBD2|TRBV4-3|TRBJ2-2
CASSQDKRGFTGELFF
TGCGCCAGCAGCCAAGACAAGCGGGGGTTCACCGGGGAGCTGTTTTTT
>.|TRBD1|TRBV9|TRBJ1-2
CASSVGDRGLFYGYTF
TGTGCCAGCAGCGTAGGGGACAGGGGGCTGTTCTATGGCTACACCTTC
>once|.|TRBV6-5|TRBJ1-1
CASRDHPAVNTEAFF
TGTGCCAGCAGGGATCACCCAGCCGTGAACACTGAAGCTTTCTTT
>.|TRBD1|TRBV4-3|TRBJ1-2
CASSQRDRANYGYTF
TGCGCCAGCAGCCAACGGGACAGAGCTAACTATGGCTACACCTTC
>.|TRBD1|TRBV10-3|TRBJ2-7
CASGTGEPYEQYF
TGTGCCAGCGGGACAGGGGAACCCTACGAGCAGTACTTC
>once|.|TRBV27|TRBJ2-1
CASSSRQGLSGNEQFF
TGTGCCAGCAGTTCCCGACAGGGACTCTCGGGCAATGAGCAGTTCTTC
>.|.|TRBV12-3/TRBV12-4|TRBJ1-1
CASSLVKIRAFF
TGTGCCAGCAGTTTGGTCAAGATACGGGCTTTCTTT
>.|TRBD1|TRBV7-9|TRBJ2-1
CASSSTKGQLYNEQFF
TGTGCCAGCAGCTCGACTAAGGGACAGCTCTACAATGAGCAGTTCTTC
>.|.|TRBV13|TRBJ1-2
CASMHVGSNYGYTF
TGTGCCAGCATGCACGTGGGGTCCAACTATGGCTACACCTTC
>medium-sized|.|TRBV19|TRBJ2-7
CASSIDGTSYEQYF
TGTGCCAGTAGTATCGACGGGACATCCTACGAGCAGTACTTC
>.|.|TRBV9|TRBJ2-3
CASSTVPTGLDTQYF
TGTGCCAGCAGCACAGTACCTACAGGGTTAGATACGCAGTATTTT
>.|TRBD1|TRBV7-9|TRBJ2-7
CASSPDRDSPYEQYF
TGTGCCAGCAGCCCCGACAGGGATTCCCCCTACGAGCAGTACTTC
>.|.|TRBV4-3|TRBJ1-6
CASSQGREGSPLHF
TGCGCCAGCAGCCAAGGCAGGGAAGGGTCACCCCTCCACTTT
>.|TRBD1|TRBV6-5|TRBJ1-1
CASSSTGGMTEAFF
TGTGCCAGCAGTTCAACAGGGGGCATGACTGAAGCTTTCTTT
>.|.|TRBV6-2/TRBV6-3|TRBJ2-2
CASSYWGSRELFF
TGTGCCAGCAGTTACTGGGGGAGTCGGGAGCTGTTTTTT
>.|.|TRBV9|TRBJ2-5
CASSVGEGPQETQYF
TGTGCCAGCAGCGTAGGAGAGGGGCCCCAAGAGACCCAGTACTTC
>.|.|TRBV4-2|TRBJ1-4
CASSQEGRGGEKLFF
TGTGCCAGCAGCCAAGAGGGGAGGGGGGGAGAAAAACTGTTTTTT